Sequencing of this TCR beta chain was carried out in a study of T cells after yellow fever vaccination. The germline V gene has CDR1 MNHNS and CDR2 SASEGT. V was cut by 4 bases and J by 8 bases, with 20 bases left in between. The CDR3 runs 15 residues. Each CDR3 protein gets one entry after TCRdb re-called the 5' RACE reads with MiXCR. The sample contains about 75,000 distinct CDR3 sequences, around 7.9% of which appear only once. The sample holds many counts of this clonotype. The J gene is TRBJ1-2, the V gene TRBV6-1; D may be TRBD1 (6 bases). The TCR was taken from a man aged 18 to 35 who received the YFV17D yellow fever vaccine. The source material was CD8+ T cells sorted from PBMCs, sampled more than 8 days after the first yellow fever vaccination. For the CDR3, the DNA is TGTGCCAGCAGTGGACTTACAGGGCTTTCTTACGGCTACACCTTC. It encodes CASSGLTGLSYGYTF.